One and the same sample provided the 10 T cell receptor beta chains below, sequenced in a study of STAT5B mutations in CD4+ large granular lymphocyte leukemia. Only in-frame clones appear in the TCRdb table, and some are missing; sequencing was by immunoSEQ multiplex PCR. The sample lists some 35,000 clones, 69% seen once, with 2.5% to 3% in the top ten. The sequencing sample was made of CD4+ T cells from blood buffy coats. The receptors derive from a human donor in good health.

This clone was seen more than once but under ten times. The rearrangement joins TRBV19 to TRBJ1-5; D not certain. This CDR3 comprises 14 residues. Trimming stripped 0 bases from V and 4 bases from J, with 7 bases between. Germline V gene lookup returns CDR1 LNHDA and CDR2 SQIVND (reference sequence). CDR3 in DNA: TGTGCCAGTAGTATAGAGACCGGTAATCAGCCCCAGCATTTT. Its translation: CASSIETGNQPQHF.

The V and J genes are TRBV5-1 and TRBJ1-3, with D maybe TRBD1 (5 bases). The length of the CDR3 is 15 residues. Trimming stripped 4 bases from V and 4 bases from J, with 15 bases between. Germline CDR1 reads SGHRS; CDR2 reads YFSETQ. The CDR3 sequence: CASSPGAVQGNTIYF. The CDR3 nucleotides are TGCGCCAGCAGCCCTGGGGCTGTTCAGGGAAACACCATATATTTT.

This clone was seen a handful of times. V is TRBV7-2 and J is TRBJ1-6; D uncertain. Germline loops: CDR1 SGHTA, CDR2 FQGNSA. This CDR3 spans 13 amino acids. Trimming took off 1 base at V and 14 bases at J, with 12 bases between the two ends. This CDR3 reads CASSLGMGLTLHF. The CDR3 bases are TGTGCCAGCAGCTTAGGCATGGGTCTAACCCTCCACTTT.

This chain uses TRBV4-3 with TRBJ2-5; 7 bases match TRBD2. The CDR3 length is 17 residues. Germline CDR1 is LGHNA and CDR2 is YSLEER. V lost 0 bases and J lost 4; bases outside the gene matches: 11. The CDR3 nucleotides are TGCGCCAGCAGCCAAGATTGGGTCGGACTAGTCGGAGAGACCCAGTACTTC. It translates to CASSQDWVGLVGETQYF.

This chain links TRBV4-3 with TRBJ2-1, with D perhaps matching TRBD1 (6 bases). V lost 0 bases and J 4 bases, leaving 10 bases between the germline ends. CDR1 and CDR2 from the germline V gene are LGHNA and YSLEER. This CDR3 spans 15 amino acids. CDR3 residues: CASSQDGTRYNEQFF. DNA for the CDR3: TGCGCCAGCAGCCAAGACGGGACACGATACAATGAGCAGTTCTTC.

This chain uses TRBV5-1 with TRBJ1-1; D unclear. Germline CDR1 reads SGHRS; CDR2 reads YFSETQ. This CDR3 has 13 amino acids. Trimming removed 3 bases at V and 4 bases at J, with 10 bases between. The CDR3 bases are TGCGCCAGCAGCTCCGGGTGGGGCACTGAAGCTTTCTTT. Translating it yields CASSSGWGTEAFF.

The chain has TRBV23-1 and TRBJ2-2; possibly TRBD1 for D (5 bases). TRBV23-1 is flagged as an ORF with uncertain function. The CDR3 spans 16 residues. The ends were cut back, 0 bases at V and 0 bases at J, with 8 bases in the middle. In nucleotides, the CDR3 is TGCGCCAGCAGTCAATCGGACACTTCGAACACCGGGGAGCTGTTTTTT. Amino acids: CASSQSDTSNTGELFF.

The chain links TRBV7-2 to TRBJ2-5, with a tentative D call TRBD2 (6 bases). The CDR3 is 14 amino acids. V was trimmed by 6 bases and J by 5 bases, leaving 16 bases between them. The germline V gene has CDR1 SGHTA and CDR2 FQGNSA. In DNA form, the CDR3 reads TGTGCCAGCAGACAAAGCGGGCCAGGGGAGACCCAGTACTTC. This codes for CASRQSGPGETQYF.

CDR3 region: CASHRDRAPEAFF. The CDR3 DNA reads as TGTGCCTCACACCGGGACAGGGCTCCTGAAGCTTTCTTT. J is TRBJ1-1 and V is TRBV30; 9 nucleotides line up with TRBD1. The CDR3 has 13 amino acids. With 7 bases clipped from V and 6 bases from J, the junction kept 9 bases outside the gene matches. The germline gives CDR1 GTSNPN, CDR2 SVGIG (reference sequence).

The rearrangement links TRBV9 to TRBJ2-2, with D perhaps TRBD2 (6 bases). CDR3 size: 15 residues. Per the germline V gene, CDR1 is SGDLS and CDR2 is YYNGEE. V dropped 0 bases and J dropped 5 bases, with 11 bases sitting between them. CDR3 protein: CASSVVAGRTGELFF. As DNA, the CDR3 is TGTGCCAGCAGCGTAGTTGCGGGGAGGACCGGGGAGCTGTTTTTT. Full variable domain (missing parts from reference TRBV9 and TRBJ2-2): DSGVTQTPKHLITATGQRVTLRCSPRSGDLSVYWYQQSLDQGLQFLIQYYNGEERAKGNILERFSAQQFPDLHSELNLSSLELGDSALYFCASSVVAGRTGELFFGEGSRLTVL.